The sample holds many counts of the clone carrying this TCR beta chain. Antigen specificity is unknown. TCR beta libraries were made by quantitative 5'-RACE with molecular barcodes. TCRdb re-called the 5' RACE reads through MiXCR, storing one row per CDR3 protein. The sample holds 500,000 to 650,000 distinct CDR3 sequences, roughly 5.3% seen once. The entry originates in a study of CD8 T cells in ankylosing spondylitis. General study findings and limits: Seemingly characteristic of ankylosing spondylitis blood was a TCR beta motif consisting of under 10 highly homologous variants. Disease-linked clones reportedly showed significant enrichment in matched ankylosing spondylitis synovial fluid. Some motif variants were previously reported in reactive arthritis synovial fluid and blood.

V was cut by 3 bases and J by 0 bases, with 12 bases left in between. Germline V gene sequence: CDR1 SGDLS, CDR2 YYNGEE. The CDR3 runs 15 residues. The chain combines TRBV9 with TRBJ1-1; D is unresolved. The source material was blood, either unsorted or a sorted T cell fraction (not recorded which). The receptor's source is a male donor with ankylosing spondylitis. The CDR3 DNA reads as TGTGCCAGCAGCGAGGTCACAGCCATGAACACTGAAGCTTTCTTT. As protein: CASSEVTAMNTEAFF. The full variable domain, rest sourced from reference TRBV9 and TRBJ1-1, is DSGVTQTPKHLITATGQRVTLRCSPRSGDLSVYWYQQSLDQGLQFLIQYYNGEERAKGNILERFSAQQFPDLHSELNLSSLELGDSALYFCASSEVTAMNTEAFFGQGTRLTVV.